The sequence of this TCR beta chain was determined in a study of graft-versus-host responses after intestinal transplantation. Study as a whole: Recipients received multivisceral, liver-intestinal, or isolated intestinal transplants. Recipients were all induced with anti-thymocyte globulin, then given tacrolimus and steroids for two to three years.

Germline CDR1 SGHRS, CDR2 YFSETQ. The CDR3 is made up of 14 amino acids. V was pared by 0 bases and J by 4 bases, with 1 base of the junction left unmatched. As regards this clone: Its antigen is unidentified.

Whole-study results and caveats: Early declines in HvG clones that occurred post-transplant were associated with peak circulating GvH clone levels.

Data came from immunoSEQ multiplex PCR; TCRdb stores just in-frame clones and leaves some out. The sample holds 110,000 to 150,000 clones, around 90% seen once. The sequence derives from a human donor who received an intestinal transplant. Here the sequenced sample was unstimulated CD4+ T cells sorted from spleen or lymph node cells, taken before intestinal transplant. The chain carries TRBV5-1 and TRBJ2-5, with 9 bases that match TRBD2. The CDR3 DNA reads as TGCGCCAGCAGCTTGGAACTAGCGGGAGAGACCCAGTACTTC. It encodes CASSLELAGETQYF.